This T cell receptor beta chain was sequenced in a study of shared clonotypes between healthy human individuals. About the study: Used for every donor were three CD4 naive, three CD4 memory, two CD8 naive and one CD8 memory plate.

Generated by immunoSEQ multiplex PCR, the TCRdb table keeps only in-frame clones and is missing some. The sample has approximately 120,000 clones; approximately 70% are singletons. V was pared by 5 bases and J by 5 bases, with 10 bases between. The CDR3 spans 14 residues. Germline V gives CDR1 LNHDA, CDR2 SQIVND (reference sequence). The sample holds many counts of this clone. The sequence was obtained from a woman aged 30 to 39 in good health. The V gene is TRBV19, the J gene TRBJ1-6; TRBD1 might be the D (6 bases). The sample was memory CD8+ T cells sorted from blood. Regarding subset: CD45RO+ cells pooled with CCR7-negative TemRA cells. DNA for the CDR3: TGTGCCAGTAGTTCGGACAGTCATAATTCACCCCTCCACTTT. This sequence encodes CASSSDSHNSPLHF.